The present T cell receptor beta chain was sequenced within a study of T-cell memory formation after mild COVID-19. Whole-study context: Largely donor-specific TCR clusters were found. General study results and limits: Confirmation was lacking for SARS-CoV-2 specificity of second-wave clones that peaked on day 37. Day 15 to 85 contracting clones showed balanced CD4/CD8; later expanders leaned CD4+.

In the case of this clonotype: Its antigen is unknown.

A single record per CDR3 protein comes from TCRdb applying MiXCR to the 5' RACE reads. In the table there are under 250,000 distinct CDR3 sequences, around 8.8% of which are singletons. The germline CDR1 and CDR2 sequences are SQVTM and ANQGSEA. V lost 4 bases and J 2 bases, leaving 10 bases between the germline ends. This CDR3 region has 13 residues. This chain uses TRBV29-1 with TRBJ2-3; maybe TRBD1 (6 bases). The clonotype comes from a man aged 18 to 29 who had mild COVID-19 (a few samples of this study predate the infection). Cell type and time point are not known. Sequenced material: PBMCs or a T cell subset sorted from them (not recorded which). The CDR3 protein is CSVAGANTDTQYF. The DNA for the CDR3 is TGCAGCGTTGCAGGGGCCAACACAGATACGCAGTATTTT.